This TCR beta chain is drawn from a study of post-analysis software for immune sequencing data. Looking at the study overall: Clinical courses comprised relapsing-remitting, secondary progressive and progressive-relapsing multiple sclerosis.

From germline, CDR1 is WNHNN and CDR2 SYGVQD (reference sequence). The CDR3 is 14 amino acids. V shed 8 bases and J shed 1 base, with 15 bases lying between them. Study findings and constraints: Samples from a shared batch, those prepared together, strongly co-clustered by F measure. Significantly decreased normalized Chao1 diversity was recorded for multiple sclerosis patients relative to controls. TRBV segments more frequent in patients than in controls numbered several and included TRBV5-6, TRBV5-1 and TRBV20-1.

As regards this clonotype: The antigen is undetermined.

cDNA libraries for TCR beta contained unique molecular identifiers. TCRdb fed the PCR reads into MiXCR, producing one record per CDR3 protein. The repertoire has hundreds of thousands of distinct CDR3 sequences, around 47% of them found once; the top ten carry 1.5% to 2%. The rearrangement links TRBV10-1 to TRBJ2-7; no firm D call. The sample was blood. This clonotype was sampled from a girl aged 5-17 years with multiple sclerosis. CDR3 sequence: CASPRSVKSYEQYF. The CDR3 DNA reads as TGCGCCAGCCCCCGGTCGGTTAAGTCCTACGAGCAGTACTTC.